The clone carrying this T cell receptor (beta chain) was observed many times. The sample comes from a study of breast tumors, draining lymph nodes, adjacent tissues. TCRdb itself ran the multiplex PCR reads through MiXCR, one entry per CDR3 protein. Of 200,000 to 300,000 distinct CDR3 sequences in the sample, under 35% are singletons; the top ten hold about 1%. The germline V gene has CDR1 MNHEY and CDR2 SVGAGI. The CDR3 covers 15 residues. J was trimmed by 0 bases and V by 6 bases; bases with no gene match: 8. Samples came from axillary lymph nodes draining the breast cancer. Sequencing was performed on axillary lymph node tissue. The sequence derives from a female donor with breast cancer. Some clones in this sample may be carry-over from other donors' samples. This chain links TRBV6-5 with TRBJ2-7, with 7 bases fitting TRBD2. In DNA, the CDR3 is TGTGCCAGCAGCGTGTCGGGGGGTAGCTCCTACGAGCAGTACTTC. Protein sequence: CASSVSGGSSYEQYF.